This is a list of T cell receptor beta chains from one sample in a study of HIV-infected children after antiretroviral therapy interruption. A single record per CDR3 protein comes from TCRdb applying MiXCR to the 3' RACE reads. The table has 40,000 or so distinct CDR3 sequences, about 6.5% seen once. Specimen: CD45RA+ CD4+ T cells from PBMCs, pooled from several time points, collected from a donor given antiretroviral therapy, either interrupted or continuous. These receptors were taken from a pool of human donors with HIV. Both conserved end residues are part of each CDR3. Each record gives: D gene, J gene, V gene, clone size, CDR3 DNA, CDR3 protein. A D gene is named only where the DNA matches it firmly. Rows may omit the clone size; those that give it use once, few, many or a size class.

. TRBJ2-1 TRBV28 many TGTGCCAGCACTCTTCTAGGTGAGCAGTTCTTC CASTLLGEQFF
TRBD2 TRBJ2-1 TRBV14 few TGTGCCAGCAGCCAAGTCCGAGCGGGAGCGAACAATGAGCAGTTCTTC CASSQVRAGANNEQFF
. TRBJ1-2 TRBV3-1 many TGTGCCAGCAGCCACGACAGCTATGGCTACACCTTC CASSHDSYGYTF
. TRBJ2-3 TRBV12-3/TRBV12-4 many TGTGCCAGCAGTTCATCTCACGGGCCCCTGGGCGAAGATACGCAGTATTTT CASSSSHGPLGEDTQYF
TRBD2 TRBJ2-7 TRBV10-2 many TGCGCCAGCGGGGTAGCGGGAGCCTCCTACGAGCAGTACTTC CASGVAGASYEQYF
. TRBJ2-1 TRBV6-2/TRBV6-3 many TGTGCCAGCAGGCGGACCTCCTACAATGAGCAGTTCTTC CASRRTSYNEQFF
. TRBJ2-7 TRBV29-1 many TGCAGCGTTGAAGGGGGTTACCCCCGTTACGAGCAGTACTTC CSVEGGYPRYEQYF
. TRBJ2-1 TRBV6-6 few TGTGCCAGCAGTTACTCTGAGGGAGAGCAGTTCTTC CASSYSEGEQFF
. TRBJ2-7 TRBV6-6 many TGTGCCAGCAGTTTCCAGGTACCGGCCTACGAGCAGTACTTC CASSFQVPAYEQYF
. TRBJ2-1 TRBV2 . TGTGCCAGCAGACTTAACAATGAGCAGTTCTTC CASRLNNEQFF
. TRBJ2-3 TRBV6-6 . TGTGCCAGCGGTGTCGACTGGGGGGGCAATGCAGAAACGCTGTATTTT CASGVDWGGNAETLYF
. TRBJ2-4 TRBV11-3 many TGTGCCAGCAGCCCAGGGGGAGGAGGCAAAAACATTCAGTACTTC CASSPGGGGKNIQYF
. TRBJ2-1 TRBV20-1 many TGCAGCACTTATCTAGCGACTCGCACTGAGCAGTTCTTC CSTYLATRTEQFF
. TRBJ2-4 TRBV5-6 many TGTGCCAGCAGCCCGAGGCAGGGATCGGACATTCAGTACTTC CASSPRQGSDIQYF
. TRBJ2-5 TRBV29-1 many TGCAGCGTCGGGGCTACCCAAGAGACCCAGTACTTC CSVGATQETQYF
TRBD1 TRBJ1-1 TRBV10-3 many TGTGCCATCAGTGAGACTCTCCGGGACAGGAACACTGAAGCTTTCTTT CAISETLRDRNTEAFF
. TRBJ1-5 TRBV2 many TGTGCCAGCAGCCAGGAGAGGGCCCGCAATCAGCCCCAGCATTTT CASSQERARNQPQHF
. TRBJ1-4 TRBV16 few TGTGCCAGCAGCCCAGACAGGAGCAACGAAAGATTATTTTTC CASSPDRSNERLFF
. TRBJ2-6 TRBV15 few TGTGCCACCAGCAGAGGACTCTCTGGGGCCAACGTCCTGACTTTC CATSRGLSGANVLTF
. TRBJ1-6 TRBV3-1 many TGTGCCAGCAGCCAAGTTACAGGCTCACCCCTCCACTTT CASSQVTGSPLHF
. TRBJ2-7 TRBV4-1 few TGCGCCAGCAGCCCCCGGACCGTAATAAGGAACGAGCAGTACTTC CASSPRTVIRNEQYF
TRBD2 TRBJ2-3 TRBV7-9 many TGTGCCAGCTCGTCCCTGGCGGGAGGGCCTGGAGATACGCAGTATTTT CASSSLAGGPGDTQYF
. TRBJ2-3 TRBV2 many TGTGCCAGCAGCGCTGACAGCACAGATACGCAGTATTTT CASSADSTDTQYF
. TRBJ2-5 TRBV2 . TGTGCCAGCAGTGATTCCGTAGGGAAAAGAGAGACCCAGTACTTC CASSDSVGKRETQYF
. TRBJ2-5 TRBV5-1 . TGCGCCAGCAGGCGAGAAGAGGCGGCCCAAGAGACCCAGTACTTC CASRREEAAQETQYF
. TRBJ2-7 TRBV29-1 many TGCAGCGTTGTGGTCAGGGGAATGCCCTACGAGCAGTACTTC CSVVVRGMPYEQYF
. TRBJ2-3 TRBV7-3 many TGTGCCAGCAGCTTAGATAGAGATACGCAGTATTTT CASSLDRDTQYF
. TRBJ1-6 TRBV6-5 many TGTGCCAGCAGTTACCGACAGCGAGGTTCACCCCTCCACTTT CASSYRQRGSPLHF
. TRBJ2-1 TRBV7-8 many TGTGCCAGCAGCTTACGTCAGGCCCCACGGGATGAGCAGTTCTTC CASSLRQAPRDEQFF
. TRBJ1-2 TRBV5-5 many TGTGCCAGCAGCTTGGAGGCAGACTATGGCTACACCTTC CASSLEADYGYTF
TRBD1 TRBJ2-5 TRBV19 . TGTGCCAGCAGTCCCGGGACAGGGGGAGACACCCAGTACTTT CASSPGTGGDTQYF
. TRBJ2-3 TRBV6-6 few TGTGCCAGCAGTTACACAGACAGGACTGCTAGCACAGATACGCAGTATTTT CASSYTDRTASTDTQYF
TRBD2 TRBJ2-3 TRBV7-9 few TGTGCCAGCAGCTTCGGACTAGCGGGAGATACAGATACGCAGTATTTT CASSFGLAGDTDTQYF
. TRBJ2-6 TRBV6-1 . TGTGCCAGCAGTGGATCCCTACCCGACGGGGCCAACGTCCTGACTTTC CASSGSLPDGANVLTF
. TRBJ1-5 TRBV5-1 many TGCGCCAGCAGCTTGGAGGGACGGAGTTATCAGCCCCAGCATTTT CASSLEGRSYQPQHF
. TRBJ1-5 TRBV5-6 many TGTGCCAGCAGCTTGTGGGCCAGGGCGATCAATCAGCCCCAGCATTTT CASSLWARAINQPQHF
. TRBJ1-3 TRBV6-5 . TGTGCCAGCAGTCGACAGATAGGAGGAAACACCATATATTTT CASSRQIGGNTIYF
. TRBJ1-5 TRBV4-1 . TGCGCCAGCAGCCAAGCGGTCAATCAGCCCCAGCATTTT CASSQAVNQPQHF
TRBD1 TRBJ2-7 TRBV5-1 many TGCGCCAGCAGCAGGACAGGGGGCAACTCCTACGAGCAGTACTTC CASSRTGGNSYEQYF
. TRBJ2-1 TRBV6-6 many TGTGCCAGCGGTGATGCTACAGACTATGCTGAGCAGTTCTTC CASGDATDYAEQFF
TRBD2 TRBJ2-7 TRBV6-2/TRBV6-3 many TGTGCCAGCTCGTTGGCGGGAGGTCCTAGGACCTACGAGCAGTACTTC CASSLAGGPRTYEQYF
TRBD1 TRBJ1-4 TRBV2 once TGTGCCAGCATCAACAGGGGGCTACAGAAACTGTTTTTT CASINRGLQKLFF
TRBD1 TRBJ2-1 TRBV20-1 many TGCAGTGCGACAGGGAGCTCCTACAATGAGCAGTTCTTC CSATGSSYNEQFF
. TRBJ2-3 TRBV28 many TGTGCCAGCGGGAGGGGGGCAGATACGCAGTATTTT CASGRGADTQYF
. TRBJ2-7 TRBV12-3/TRBV12-4 . TGTGCCAGCAGTTCTAAGGGGGACCGGGACTACAAATACGAGCAGTACTTC CASSSKGDRDYKYEQYF
. TRBJ2-1 TRBV9 many TGTGCCAGCAGCGTAGCTCTTGAACATTACAATGAGCAGTTCTTC CASSVALEHYNEQFF
. TRBJ2-7 TRBV28 many TGTGCCAGCAGTTCGTTAGCCAGGCGGCAGTACTTC CASSSLARRQYF
. TRBJ2-2 TRBV2 many TGTGCCAGCGCCCGGGGGACGAACACCGGGGAGCTGTTTTTT CASARGTNTGELFF
. TRBJ2-5 TRBV7-2 . TGTGCCAGCAGCTTAGTGGGGGCAGGGGTGGTTGAGACCCAGTACTTC CASSLVGAGVVETQYF
. TRBJ1-6 TRBV12-3/TRBV12-4 many TGTGCCAGCAGCCCCAGTCGAGGGGAACATAATTCACCCCTCCACTTT CASSPSRGEHNSPLHF
TRBD2 TRBJ2-1 TRBV4-1 . TGCGCCAGCAGCCAGGGGCTAGCGGACTACAATGAGCAGTTCTTC CASSQGLADYNEQFF
. TRBJ2-3 TRBV12-3/TRBV12-4 many TGTGCCAGCAGACAAGGGACCAGCACAGATACGCAGTATTTT CASRQGTSTDTQYF
. TRBJ2-6 TRBV6-6 . TGTGCCAGCAGTTACGATTACAGGGTGAATCCTGGGGCCAACGTCCTGACTTTC CASSYDYRVNPGANVLTF
TRBD2 TRBJ2-3 TRBV7-9 many TGTGCCAGCAGCCCCAGTTGGCGGGAGGGCACAGATACGCAGTATTTT CASSPSWREGTDTQYF
. TRBJ2-2 TRBV6-4 many TGTGCCAGCAAACTAGCCGCTAACACCGGGGAGCTGTTTTTT CASKLAANTGELFF
. TRBJ1-1 TRBV11-2 many TGTGCCAGCAGCTTATTCGGCAAGAACACTGAAGCTTTCTTT CASSLFGKNTEAFF
. TRBJ1-5 TRBV6-9 many TGTGCCAGCACCCAAACTCGGGGAGGCAATCAGCCCCAGCATTTT CASTQTRGGNQPQHF
. TRBJ1-4 TRBV24-1 many TGTGCCACCAGTGACTCCGGGACTGGTGGTGAAAAACTGTTTTTT CATSDSGTGGEKLFF
. TRBJ1-1 TRBV29-1 many TGCAGCGTTCGCCTAGAGGTGGGTCTCACTGAAGCTTTCTTT CSVRLEVGLTEAFF
. TRBJ2-5 TRBV15 medium-sized TGTGCTAGCAGTAGACACCAAGACACCCAGTACTTT CASSRHQDTQYF